The sequence of this T cell receptor (beta chain) was determined in a study of shared clonotypes between healthy human individuals. Deep-level settings were used for running the assay. Data came from immunoSEQ multiplex PCR; TCRdb stores just in-frame clones and leaves some out. The table has 1.5 million to 2.5 million clones, roughly 95% seen once. Naive CD8 cells were CD45RO-negative, positively selected for CCR7, excluding terminally differentiated effector memory CD45RA+ cells. Donors comprised only Caucasian adults living in Nashville, Tennessee. Trimming cost V 5 bases and J 2 bases; bases outside gene matches: 7. CDR1 LNHNV and CDR2 YYDKDF come from the germline V gene (reference sequence). CDR3 length equals 15 residues.

The chain carries TRBV15 and TRBJ2-7; 9 nucleotides align to TRBD1. Input material: naive CD8+ T cells sorted from blood. The sequence was collected from a man younger than 35 in good health. For the CDR3, the DNA is TGTGCCACCAGCCCTCCGGGACAGGGAGCCTACGAGCAGTACTTC. Translating gives CATSPPGQGAYEQYF.